Included here is one TCR beta chain sequence, with context. This specimen comes from a study of blood T cell repertoires in COVID-19. Overall study context: T cells, B-cell-depleted T cells, or PBMCs supplied cDNA or gDNA.

Trimming took off 1 base at V and 2 bases at J, with 13 bases between the two ends. This CDR3 spans 16 amino acids. CDR1 and CDR2 (germline): MNHEY, SMNVEV (reference sequence). Measured with immunoSEQ multiplex PCR; TCRdb has only the in-frame clones, and not every one. The data contain hundreds of thousands of clones, 75% to 90% of them seen just once; the ten biggest clones take up 1.1%. The gene calls are TRBV27 and TRBJ2-3, with D maybe TRBD2 (5 bases). Sample: PBMCs or T cells enriched from blood (not recorded which). This TCR came from a young man who had recovered from COVID-19. The CDR3 loop is CASSLYGVTITDTQYF. The CDR3 DNA reads TGTGCCAGCAGTTTATACGGGGTTACTATCACAGATACGCAGTATTTT.